These 31 T cell receptor beta chains share one sample of origin, sequenced in a study of cytomegalovirus exposure and HLA in healthy donors. Primers included in the PCR were 60 Vbeta and 13 Jbeta primers. Assay used: immunoSEQ multiplex PCR; TCRdb lists only in-frame clones, some missing. In the table there are around 140,000 clones, approximately 84% of which are singletons. Sequencing input: PBMCs. These receptors all come from a young woman in good health and CMV-seronegative.

A single count supports this clone. This sequence joins TRBV5-1 and TRBJ2-2; TRBD1 might be the D (5 bases). Trimming took off 1 base at V and 7 bases at J, with 11 bases between the two ends. The germline gives CDR1 SGHRS, CDR2 YFSETQ. CDR3 length equals 14 residues. The CDR3 DNA reads TGCGCCAGCAGCTTGTCTGTCAGGGACGGGGAGCTGTTTTTT. Translated, it gives CASSLSVRDGELFF.

The rearrangement joins TRBV5-4 to TRBJ1-2; 8 positions match TRBD1. J lost 5 bases, V lost 0 bases, and 3 bases had no gene match. Germline V gives CDR1 SGHNT, CDR2 YYREEE (reference sequence). The CDR3 is 14 residues long. DNA of the CDR3: TGTGCCAGCAGCTTGGAAGGACAGGGATATGGCTACACCTTC. Translated: CASSLEGQGYGYTF. Together with reference TRBV5-4 and TRBJ1-2, the CDR3 gives the full variable domain: ETGVTQSPTHLIKTRGQQVTLRCSSQSGHNTVSWYQQALGQGPQFIFQYYREEENGRGNFPPRFSGLQFPNYSSELNVNALELDDSALYLCASSLEGQGYGYTFGSGTRLTVV.

The table lists this clone with a few counts. This sample also contains other DNA sequences that code for the same CDR3. As DNA, the CDR3 is TGTGCCTGGAGTGTTTCGTTGTACTACGAGCAGTACTTC. Its translation is CAWSVSLYYEQYF. The genes are TRBV30 and TRBJ2-7; D is undetermined. The CDR3 has 13 amino acids. The germline CDR1 and CDR2 sequences are GTSNPN and SVGIG (reference sequence). The germline V and J ends were trimmed by 0 bases and 3 bases, with 9 bases remaining between them.

This clone was seen a single time. The chain joins TRBV7-9 to TRBJ1-3; D may be TRBD1 (6 bases). V gave up 5 bases and J gave up 9 bases, with 17 bases separating them. The germline gives CDR1 SEHNR, CDR2 FQNEAQ (reference sequence). The CDR3 covers 14 residues. DNA of the CDR3: TGTGCCAGCAGCCCGGGGGGCTGGGATTCCACCATATATTTT. This gives the protein CASSPGGWDSTIYF.

The chain joins TRBV30 to TRBJ1-1; 8 nucleotides agree with TRBD1. Germline trimming cut 3 bases from V and 1 base from J; bases unmatched to any gene: 4. The germline CDR1 and CDR2 sequences are GTSNPN and SVGIG (reference sequence). The CDR3 contains 14 residues. The CDR3 nucleotides read TGTGCCTGGAGCCCCGGGACAGGGAACACTGAAGCTTTCTTT. As protein: CAWSPGTGNTEAFF.

The V call is TRBV9, the J call TRBJ1-5; 8 bases align to TRBD1. CDR1 SGDLS and CDR2 YYNGEE come from the germline V gene. This CDR3 has 16 amino acids. With V trimmed by 2 bases and J by 9 bases, 13 bases remained unmatched. The CDR3 DNA reads as TGTGCCAGCAGCGTCGGGACAGGCAGTTTGGGTCGGCCCCAGCATTTT. Protein product: CASSVGTGSLGRPQHF.

The chain carries TRBV7-2 and TRBJ1-2, with 7 bases matching TRBD1. The V and J ends lost 0 bases and 3 bases, in that order; junction bases with no gene match: 7. The CDR3 extends over 16 amino acids. Germline V CDR1 and CDR2: SGHTA, FQGNSA. CDR3 protein: CASSLAVGQSYYGYTF. The CDR3 DNA follows: TGTGCCAGCAGCTTAGCCGTGGGACAGAGCTACTATGGCTACACCTTC. The full variable domain, rest sourced from reference TRBV7-2 and TRBJ1-2, is GAGVSQSPSNKVTEKGKDVELRCDPISGHTALYWYRQSLGQGLEFLIYFQGNSAPDKSGLPSDRFSAERTGGSVSTLTIQRTQQEDSAVYLCASSLAVGQSYYGYTFGSGTRLTVV.

This chain connects TRBV19 to TRBJ2-7; D call uncertain. V shed 0 bases and J shed 1 base, with 7 bases lying between them. This CDR3 contains 14 residues. The V gene's germline CDR1 is LNHDA and CDR2 SQIVND (reference sequence). CDR3 DNA sequence: TGTGCCAGTAGTATAGAGCCGGGTTCCTACGAGCAGTACTTC. It is translated as CASSIEPGSYEQYF.

This clone was counted a few times. The chain couples TRBV5-1 to TRBJ2-6; 12 bases fit TRBD1. Germline loops: CDR1 SGHRS, CDR2 YFSETQ. Losses at the gene ends were 0 bases for V and 4 bases for J; bases not matched to a gene: 5. The CDR3 spans 18 residues. CDR3 sequence: CASSLGGQGALGANVLTF. The CDR3 nucleotides are TGCGCCAGCAGCTTGGGGGGACAGGGGGCGCTGGGGGCCAACGTCCTGACTTTC. Combining the CDR3 with reference TRBV5-1 and TRBJ2-6 gives the whole variable domain KAGVTQTPRYLIKTRGQQVTLSCSPISGHRSVSWYQQTPGQGLQFLFEYFSETQRNKGNFPGRFSGRQFSNSRSEMNVSTLELGDSALYLCASSLGGQGALGANVLTFGAGSRLTVL.

The chain has TRBV7-6 and TRBJ2-1; TRBD2 matches at 11 bases. Germline CDR1 reads SGHVS; CDR2 reads FNYEAQ. Trimming at V came to 4 bases and at J to 4 bases, leaving 3 bases not matched to a gene. The CDR3 loop spans 15 amino acids. CDR3 nucleotides: TGTGCCAGCAGCTCAGGGACTAGCGGATACAATGAGCAGTTCTTC. Translating gives CASSSGTSGYNEQFF. Full variable domain (outside the CDR3, taken from reference TRBV7-6 and TRBJ2-1): GAGVSQSPRYKVTKRGQDVALRCDPISGHVSLYWYRQALGQGPEFLTYFNYEAQQDKSGLPNDRFSAERPEGSISTLTIQRTEQRDSAMYRCASSSGTSGYNEQFFGPGTRLTVL.

The rearrangement joins TRBV19 to TRBJ1-5; tentative D call: TRBD1 (6 bases). Trimming took 3 bases from V and 1 from J, leaving 19 bases between them. Germline V lookup: CDR1 LNHDA, CDR2 SQIVND (reference sequence). The CDR3 covers 18 residues. The CDR3 DNA follows: TGTGCCAGTAGTATCGAGGGACAACATTCCTACAGCAATCAGCCCCAGCATTTT. Its translation: CASSIEGQHSYSNQPQHF.

This clone appeared once. The V gene is TRBV6-5, the J gene TRBJ2-6; 8 bases line up with TRBD2. Germline V gene data show CDR1 as MNHEY and CDR2 as SVGAGI. V was pared by 2 bases and J by 4 bases, with 4 bases of the junction left unmatched. There are 16 residues in the CDR3. CDR3: CASSYPGGPGANVLTF. CDR3 in DNA: TGTGCCAGCAGTTACCCGGGGGGGCCCGGGGCCAACGTCCTGACTTTC.

This chain uses TRBV2 with TRBJ1-1, with D unclear. The V gene's germline CDR1 is SNHLY and CDR2 FYNNEI. With 6 bases removed from V and 3 bases from J, the gap between germline ends came to 14 bases. There are 14 residues in the CDR3. CDR3 sequence: CASRKEAEDTEAFF. The CDR3 DNA follows: TGTGCCAGCAGGAAGGAAGCCGAGGACACTGAAGCTTTCTTT. Complete variable domain (other parts from reference TRBV2 and TRBJ1-1): EPEVTQTPSHQVTQMGQEVILRCVPISNHLYFYWYRQILGQKVEFLVSFYNNEISEKSEIFDDQFSVERPDGSNFTLKIRSTKLEDSAMYFCASRKEAEDTEAFFGQGTRLTVV.

CDR3 in amino acids: CASINRDMNTEAFF. The CDR3 coding sequence is TGTGCCAGCATTAACAGGGACATGAACACTGAAGCTTTCTTT. J is TRBJ1-1 and V is TRBV6-5, with D possibly matching TRBD1 (6 bases). V lost 7 bases, J lost 0 bases, and 12 bases lay in between. CDR3 length: 14 residues. In germline, CDR1 is MNHEY, CDR2 SVGAGI.

The chain employs TRBV2 and TRBJ1-2; D is uncertain. CDR3 length: 13 amino acids. V lost 2 bases, J lost 6 bases, and 10 bases lay in between. Germline V gene sequence: CDR1 SNHLY, CDR2 FYNNEI. The CDR3: CASSETGFDGYTF. The CDR3 nucleotides read TGTGCCAGCAGTGAAACCGGGTTTGATGGCTACACCTTC.

This chain joins TRBV19 and TRBJ2-3; 8 positions match TRBD2. V was clipped by 8 bases and J by 0 bases; unmatched bases: 13. The germline gives CDR1 LNHDA, CDR2 SQIVND (reference sequence). The CDR3 covers 17 residues. The CDR3 reads CASQWNLSGTSTDTQYF. DNA of the CDR3: TGTGCCAGTCAGTGGAATCTTAGCGGGACTAGCACAGATACGCAGTATTTT.

This sequence joins TRBV4-1 and TRBJ1-2; 7 nucleotides agree with TRBD1. Trimming cost V 8 bases and J 5 bases; bases outside gene matches: 11. Germline-derived CDR1 and CDR2 are MGHRA and YSYEKL. The CDR3 consists of 14 residues. The CDR3 protein is CASAIDREQYGYTF. For the CDR3, the DNA is TGCGCCAGCGCCATCGACAGGGAACAATATGGCTACACCTTC.

The CDR3 loop reads CASSQASGTYNEQFF. CDR3 coding DNA: TGTGCCAGCAGCCAGGCGAGCGGCACGTACAATGAGCAGTTCTTC. The genes are TRBV4-2 and TRBJ2-1; tentatively, D is TRBD2 (5 bases). Germline V lookup: CDR1 LGHNA, CDR2 YNFKEQ. CDR3 size: 15 residues. V lost 3 bases and J lost 4, with 13 bases in between.

The chain couples TRBV30 to TRBJ2-1, with 7 bases identical to TRBD2. The V and J ends lost 3 bases and 6 bases, in that order; junction bases with no gene match: 2. This CDR3 contains 12 residues. In germline, CDR1 is GTSNPN, CDR2 SVGIG (reference sequence). The CDR3 protein is CAWSPSGNEQFF. DNA for the CDR3: TGTGCCTGGAGCCCTAGCGGCAATGAGCAGTTCTTC.

The chain recombines TRBV4-2 with TRBJ2-5; 12 bases agree with TRBD2. This CDR3 has 14 amino acids. V trimming: 9 bases; J trimming: 5 bases; junction bases outside the gene matches: 7. Per the germline V gene, CDR1 is LGHNA and CDR2 is YNFKEQ. The CDR3 sequence: CARGTGTSGETQYF. The DNA for the CDR3 is TGTGCCAGGGGTACCGGGACTAGCGGGGAGACCCAGTACTTC.

The sample holds a few counts of this clone. The chain combines TRBV5-8 with TRBJ2-7; D perhaps matches TRBD2 (5 bases). The CDR3 is made up of 14 amino acids. CDR1 SGHTS and CDR2 YDEGEE come from the germline V gene. V lost 1 base and J 0 bases, leaving 8 bases between the germline ends. The CDR3 loop reads CASSLPGVSYEQYF. The CDR3 DNA sequence: TGTGCCAGCAGCTTGCCCGGGGTCTCCTACGAGCAGTACTTC.

CDR3 amino acids: CASSLAGLAGMYNEQFF. Written as DNA, the CDR3 is TGCGCCAGCAGCTTGGCCGGGCTAGCGGGTATGTACAATGAGCAGTTCTTC. The gene calls are TRBV5-1 and TRBJ2-1; TRBD2 agrees at 8 bases. The CDR3 has 17 amino acids. Germline trimming cut 0 bases from V and 4 bases from J; bases unmatched to any gene: 9. CDR1 SGHRS and CDR2 YFSETQ come from the germline V gene.

The chain employs TRBV30 and TRBJ2-5, with D possibly TRBD2 on 7 matching bases. Germline V gene lookup returns CDR1 GTSNPN and CDR2 SVGIG (reference sequence). The length of the CDR3 is 14 residues. The V end was cut by 3 bases, the J end by 7 bases, with 18 bases between. CDR3: CAWSVWGGPMTQYF. CDR3 DNA sequence: TGTGCCTGGAGCGTTTGGGGGGGGCCTATGACCCAGTACTTC.

V and J are TRBV27 and TRBJ2-1; no definite D call. The CDR3 runs 11 residues. Germline CDR1 MNHEY, CDR2 SMNVEV (reference sequence). V lost 8 bases to trimming and J lost 8 bases, with 10 bases between them. Here the CDR3 reads CASLSPDEQFF. CDR3 nucleotide sequence: TGTGCCAGCCTGAGCCCCGATGAGCAGTTCTTC.

Points on this clone: At one end, the junction sequence differs from germline, possibly due to a read error. V gene TRBV5-4 combines with J gene TRBJ1-5, with 7 positions matching TRBD1. The CDR3 runs to 15 residues. The germline gives CDR1 SGHNT, CDR2 YYREEE (reference sequence). CDR3 bases: TGTGCCGGCAGCTTGGCAGGGGGTAGCAATCAGCCCCAGCATTTT. It codes for CAGSLAGGSNQPQHF.

The sample holds a few counts of this clone. The chain joins TRBV30 to TRBJ2-7, with D possibly being TRBD1 (5 bases). V gave up 0 bases and J gave up 0 bases, with 12 bases separating them. Germline V gene data show CDR1 as GTSNPN and CDR2 as SVGIG (reference sequence). CDR3 length: 15 residues. The CDR3 coding sequence is TGTGCCTGGAGTGTACCCAGGGTCTACTCCTACGAGCAGTACTTC. Encoded protein: CAWSVPRVYSYEQYF.

This clone occurred a few times. The chain uses TRBV30 and TRBJ2-5; maybe TRBD2 (6 bases). CDR1 GTSNPN and CDR2 SVGIG come from the germline V gene (reference sequence). V lost 4 bases, J lost 4 bases, and 10 bases lay in between. The CDR3 has 12 residues. The CDR3 region has the DNA TGTGCCTGGAAGGGAGGACGAGAGACCCAGTACTTC. Protein product: CAWKGGRETQYF. The full variable domain, in which reference TRBV30 and TRBJ2-5 provide the parts outside the CDR3, is SQTIHQWPATLVQPVGSPLSLECTVEGTSNPNLYWYRQAAGRGLQLLFYSVGIGQISSEVPQNLSASRPQDRQFILSSKKLLLSDSGFYLCAWKGGRETQYFGPGTRLLVL.

The chain carries TRBV4-1 and TRBJ1-4, with 9 bases matching TRBD1. In germline, CDR1 is MGHRA, CDR2 YSYEKL. With V trimmed by 4 bases and J by 6 bases, 9 bases remained unmatched. There are 16 residues in the CDR3. The CDR3 protein is CASSRMRTGVDEKLFF. In nucleotides, the CDR3 is TGCGCCAGCAGCCGCATGAGGACAGGGGTAGATGAAAAACTGTTTTTT.

V gene TRBV5-1 combines with J gene TRBJ2-7, with a tentative D call TRBD1 (5 bases). V was pared by 2 bases and J by 2 bases, with 14 bases between. This CDR3 region has 15 residues. Germline lookup yields CDR1 SGHRS and CDR2 YFSETQ. CDR3 sequence reads: CASSFIDSSPYEQYF. CDR3 nucleotide sequence: TGCGCCAGCAGCTTTATAGACAGCAGCCCCTACGAGCAGTACTTC.

This clone appeared a single time. This chain joins TRBV11-2 and TRBJ2-7, with D possibly being TRBD1 (7 bases). V lost 0 bases and J lost 6, with 15 bases in between. There are 15 residues in the CDR3. Germline V lookup: CDR1 SGHAT, CDR2 FQNNGV. The CDR3 spells CASSLETGRKLEQYF. CDR3 DNA sequence: TGTGCCAGCAGCTTAGAGACAGGGAGGAAACTCGAGCAGTACTTC.

The chain links TRBV29-1 to TRBJ1-1; the D is unclear. The CDR3 runs to 11 residues. Germline CDR1 and CDR2: SQVTM and ANQGSEA. CDR3 sequence reads: CSGGRPREAFF. In DNA, the CDR3 is TGCAGTGGCGGGCGGCCCCGAGAAGCTTTCTTT.